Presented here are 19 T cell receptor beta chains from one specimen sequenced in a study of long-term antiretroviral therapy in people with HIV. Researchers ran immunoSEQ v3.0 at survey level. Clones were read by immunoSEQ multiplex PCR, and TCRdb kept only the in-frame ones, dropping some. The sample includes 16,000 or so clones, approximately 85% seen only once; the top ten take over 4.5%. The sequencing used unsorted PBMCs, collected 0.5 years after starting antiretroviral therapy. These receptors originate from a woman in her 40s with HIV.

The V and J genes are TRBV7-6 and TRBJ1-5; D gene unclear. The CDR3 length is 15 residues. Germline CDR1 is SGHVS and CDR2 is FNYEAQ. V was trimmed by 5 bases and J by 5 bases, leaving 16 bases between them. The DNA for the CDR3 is TGTGCCAGCAGCCTAAAAGGCGACCCCGATCAGCCCCAGCATTTT. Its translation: CASSLKGDPDQPQHF. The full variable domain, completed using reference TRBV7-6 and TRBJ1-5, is GAGVSQSPRYKVTKRGQDVALRCDPISGHVSLYWYRQALGQGPEFLTYFNYEAQQDKSGLPNDRFSAERPEGSISTLTIQRTEQRDSAMYRCASSLKGDPDQPQHFGDGTRLSIL.

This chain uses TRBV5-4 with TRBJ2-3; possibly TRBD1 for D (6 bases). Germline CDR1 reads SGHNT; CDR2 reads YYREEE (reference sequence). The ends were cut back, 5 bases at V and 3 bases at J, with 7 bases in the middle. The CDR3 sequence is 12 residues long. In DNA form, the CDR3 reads TGTGCCAGCAGGACAGGTACAGATACGCAGTATTTT. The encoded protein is CASRTGTDTQYF.

CDR3 nucleotides: TGTGCCAGCAGCCCCAGACGCGAAAAACTGTTTTTT. This encodes CASSPRREKLFF. The chain carries TRBV11-2 and TRBJ1-4; D not resolved. Looked up from germline, CDR1 is SGHAT and CDR2 is FQNNGV. V shed 5 bases and J shed 8 bases, with 9 bases lying between them. The CDR3 has 12 amino acids.

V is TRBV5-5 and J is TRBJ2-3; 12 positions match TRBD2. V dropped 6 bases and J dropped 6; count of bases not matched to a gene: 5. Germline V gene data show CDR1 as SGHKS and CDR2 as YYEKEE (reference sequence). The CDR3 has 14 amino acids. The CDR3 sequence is CASTTGTSGDTQYF. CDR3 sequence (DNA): TGTGCCAGCACCACGGGGACTAGCGGGGATACGCAGTATTTT.

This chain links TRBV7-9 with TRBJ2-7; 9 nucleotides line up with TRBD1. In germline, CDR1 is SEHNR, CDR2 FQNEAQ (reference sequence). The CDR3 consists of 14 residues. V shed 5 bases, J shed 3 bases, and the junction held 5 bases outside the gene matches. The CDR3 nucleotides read TGTGCCAGCAGCAGTGGGACAGGGAGCTACGAGCAGTACTTC. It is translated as CASSSGTGSYEQYF. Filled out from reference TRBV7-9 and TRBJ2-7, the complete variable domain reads DTGVSQNPRHKITKRGQNVTFRCDPISEHNRLYWYRQTLGQGPEFLTYFQNEAQLEKSRLLSDRFSAERPKGSFSTLEIQRTEQGDSAMYLCASSSGTGSYEQYFGPGTRLTVT.

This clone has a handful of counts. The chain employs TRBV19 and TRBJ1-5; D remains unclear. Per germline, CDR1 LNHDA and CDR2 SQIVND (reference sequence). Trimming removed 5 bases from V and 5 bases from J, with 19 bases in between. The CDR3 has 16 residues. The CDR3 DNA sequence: TGTGCCAGTAGTCCGAGGCCCGAGGAATTCGATCAGCCCCAGCATTTT. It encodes CASSPRPEEFDQPQHF.

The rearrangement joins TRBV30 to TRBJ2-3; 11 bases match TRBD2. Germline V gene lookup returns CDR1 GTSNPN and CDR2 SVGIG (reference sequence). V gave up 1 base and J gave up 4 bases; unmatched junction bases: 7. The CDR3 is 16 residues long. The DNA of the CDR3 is TGTGCCTGGAGTGATCAGACTAGCGGGATTTCAGATACGCAGTATTTT. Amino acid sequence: CAWSDQTSGISDTQYF.

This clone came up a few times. The CDR3 nucleotides are TGTGCCAGTAGCGAAGACAGCCACCAGCTCAATAACTATGGCTACACCTTC. Translation: CASSEDSHQLNNYGYTF. The rearrangement uses TRBV19 and TRBJ1-2, with D possibly matching TRBD1 (5 bases). The germline gives CDR1 LNHDA, CDR2 SQIVND (reference sequence). The CDR3 sequence is 17 residues long. V dropped 6 bases and J dropped 1 base, with 21 bases sitting between them.

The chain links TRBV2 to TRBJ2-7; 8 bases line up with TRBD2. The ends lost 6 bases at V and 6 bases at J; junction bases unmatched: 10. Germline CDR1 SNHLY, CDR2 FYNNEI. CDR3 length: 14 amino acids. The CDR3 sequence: CASRPGLGTVEQYF. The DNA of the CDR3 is TGTGCCAGCAGACCGGGACTAGGAACGGTCGAGCAGTACTTC.

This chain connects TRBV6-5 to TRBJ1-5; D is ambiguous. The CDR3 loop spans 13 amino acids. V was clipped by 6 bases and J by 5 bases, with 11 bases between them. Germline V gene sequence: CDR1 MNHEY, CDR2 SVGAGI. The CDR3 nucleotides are TGTGCCAGCAGGGTTAGCAGGTATCAGCCCCAGCATTTT. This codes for CASRVSRYQPQHF.

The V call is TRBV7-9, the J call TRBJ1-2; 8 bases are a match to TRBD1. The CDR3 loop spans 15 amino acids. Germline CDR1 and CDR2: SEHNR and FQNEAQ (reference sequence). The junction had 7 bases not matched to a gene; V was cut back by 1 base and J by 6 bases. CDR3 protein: CASSLDYVQGDGYTF. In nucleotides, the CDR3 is TGTGCCAGCAGCTTAGATTACGTACAGGGGGATGGCTACACCTTC.

CDR3 amino acids: CASSPHGASGPYNEQFF. CDR3 nucleotides: TGTGCCAGCAGCCCTCATGGAGCTAGCGGGCCTTACAATGAGCAGTTCTTC. The chain is built from TRBV5-4 and TRBJ2-1; TRBD2 matches at 8 bases. This CDR3 has 17 residues. J lost 4 bases, V lost 4 bases, and 13 bases had no gene match. Germline V gene sequence: CDR1 SGHNT, CDR2 YYREEE (reference sequence).

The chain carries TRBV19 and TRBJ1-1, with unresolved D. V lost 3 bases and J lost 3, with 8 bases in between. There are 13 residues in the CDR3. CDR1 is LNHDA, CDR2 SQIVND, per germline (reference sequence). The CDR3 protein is CASSMYRDTEAFF. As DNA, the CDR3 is TGTGCCAGTAGTATGTACCGGGACACTGAAGCTTTCTTT.

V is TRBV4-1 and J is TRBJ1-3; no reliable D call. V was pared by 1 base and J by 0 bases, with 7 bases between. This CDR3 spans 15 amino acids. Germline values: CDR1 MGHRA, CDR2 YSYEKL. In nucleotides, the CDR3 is TGCGCCAGCAGCCAAGTTACAGACTCTGGAAACACCATATATTTT. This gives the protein CASSQVTDSGNTIYF.

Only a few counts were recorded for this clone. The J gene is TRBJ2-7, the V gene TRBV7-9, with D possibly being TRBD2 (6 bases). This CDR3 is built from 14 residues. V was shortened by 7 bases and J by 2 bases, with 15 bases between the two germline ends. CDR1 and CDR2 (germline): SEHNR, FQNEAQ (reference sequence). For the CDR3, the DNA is TGTGCCAGCAAATCGGAGGGGACGGCCTACGAGCAGTACTTC. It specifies CASKSEGTAYEQYF.

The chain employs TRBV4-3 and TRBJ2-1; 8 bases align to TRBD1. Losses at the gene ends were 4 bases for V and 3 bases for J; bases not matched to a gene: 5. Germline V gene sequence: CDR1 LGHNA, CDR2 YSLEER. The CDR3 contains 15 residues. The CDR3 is CASSPLTGDYNEQFF. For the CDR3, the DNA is TGCGCCAGCAGCCCGTTGACAGGGGACTACAATGAGCAGTTCTTC.

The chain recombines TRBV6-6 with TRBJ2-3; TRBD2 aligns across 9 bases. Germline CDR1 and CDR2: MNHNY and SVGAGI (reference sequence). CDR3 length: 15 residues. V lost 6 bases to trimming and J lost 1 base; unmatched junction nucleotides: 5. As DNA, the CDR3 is TGTGCCAGCAGCCGGACTAGCGATCGCACAGATACGCAGTATTTT. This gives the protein CASSRTSDRTDTQYF.

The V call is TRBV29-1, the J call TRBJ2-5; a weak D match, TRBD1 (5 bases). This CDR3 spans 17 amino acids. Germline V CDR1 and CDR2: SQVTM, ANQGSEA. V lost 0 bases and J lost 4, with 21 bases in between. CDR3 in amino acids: CSVEDPESRVGGETQYF. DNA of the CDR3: TGCAGCGTTGAAGATCCCGAGAGCAGGGTCGGCGGAGAGACCCAGTACTTC.

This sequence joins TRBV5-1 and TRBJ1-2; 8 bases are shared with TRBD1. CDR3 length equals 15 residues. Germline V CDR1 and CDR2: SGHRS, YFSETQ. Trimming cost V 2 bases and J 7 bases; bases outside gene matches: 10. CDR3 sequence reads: CASSFGQGDPGGYTF. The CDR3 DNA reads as TGCGCCAGCAGCTTCGGACAGGGCGATCCGGGTGGCTACACCTTC.